Listed below are T cell receptor beta chains from one sample, sequenced in a study of blood T cell repertoires in COVID-19. Generated by immunoSEQ multiplex PCR, the TCRdb table keeps only in-frame clones and is missing some. The sample carries 200,000 to 250,000 clones, around 80% recorded once. Sequencing input: peripheral blood. Receptors originate from a woman between 65 and 79 years old with acute or convalescent COVID-19. Both conserved end residues are part of each CDR3. The D gene is left open where the match is weak. Clone size appears in some rows only: once, few, many, or a class for an expanded clone.

j_call: TRBJ1-2
clone_size: NA
d_call: TRBD1
v_call: TRBV10-3
cdr3_aa: CAISEDRDHGYTF
cdr3_nt: TGTGCCATCAGTGAGGACAGGGACCATGGCTACACCTTC

j_call: TRBJ2-1
clone_size: NA
d_call: TRBD2
v_call: TRBV20-1
cdr3_aa: CSAMERGTKFF
cdr3_nt: TGCAGTGCTATGGAGCGGGGGACGAAGTTCTTC

j_call: TRBJ1-2
clone_size: few
d_call: TRBD1
v_call: TRBV4-1
cdr3_aa: CASTSSRDSLYGYTF
cdr3_nt: TGCGCCAGCACCTCAAGTCGGGACAGCCTCTATGGCTACACCTTC

j_call: TRBJ1-1
clone_size: few
d_call: NA
v_call: TRBV20-1
cdr3_aa: CSVGLDTEAFF
cdr3_nt: TGCAGTGTTGGGCTCGACACTGAAGCTTTCTTT

j_call: TRBJ2-1
clone_size: NA
d_call: NA
v_call: TRBV6-5
cdr3_aa: CASRANNEQFF
cdr3_nt: TGTGCCAGCAGGGCAAACAATGAGCAGTTCTTC

j_call: TRBJ1-6
clone_size: NA
d_call: NA
v_call: TRBV18
cdr3_aa: CASSPSEQGRSPLHF
cdr3_nt: TGTGCCAGCTCACCATCGGAGCAGGGCAGATCACCCCTCCACTTT

j_call: TRBJ2-7
clone_size: NA
d_call: TRBD1
v_call: TRBV27
cdr3_aa: CASGDRGSYEQYF
cdr3_nt: TGTGCCAGCGGGGACAGGGGGTCGTACGAGCAGTACTTC

j_call: TRBJ2-3
clone_size: NA
d_call: TRBD2
v_call: TRBV5-8
cdr3_aa: CASSRSGTSGTDTQYF
cdr3_nt: TGTGCCAGCAGCCGTTCCGGGACTAGCGGCACAGATACGCAGTATTTT

j_call: TRBJ2-1
clone_size: NA
d_call: TRBD2
v_call: TRBV7-2
cdr3_aa: CASSPWTSGGGYNEQFF
cdr3_nt: TGTGCCAGCAGCCCTTGGACTAGCGGGGGCGGTTACAATGAGCAGTTCTTC

j_call: TRBJ2-4
clone_size: NA
d_call: NA
v_call: TRBV21-1
cdr3_aa: CASSKGEDRGRNIQYF
cdr3_nt: TGTGCCAGCAGCAAAGGAGAGGACAGGGGTCGAAACATTCAGTACTTC

j_call: TRBJ2-3
clone_size: few
d_call: TRBD2
v_call: TRBV9
cdr3_aa: CASSPASRGAPDTQYF
cdr3_nt: TGTGCCAGCAGCCCCGCCTCGCGGGGGGCCCCAGATACGCAGTATTTT

j_call: TRBJ2-5
clone_size: NA
d_call: NA
v_call: TRBV9
cdr3_aa: CASSRGLDQETQYF
cdr3_nt: TGTGCCAGCAGCAGGGGACTTGACCAAGAGACCCAGTACTTC

j_call: TRBJ2-3
clone_size: NA
d_call: TRBD2
v_call: TRBV5-1
cdr3_aa: CASGLASGFTDTQYF
cdr3_nt: TGCGCCAGCGGCTTGGCTAGCGGCTTTACAGATACGCAGTATTTT

j_call: TRBJ2-3
clone_size: NA
d_call: NA
v_call: TRBV6-5
cdr3_aa: CASRNFGDTQYF
cdr3_nt: TGTGCCAGCAGGAATTTCGGGGATACGCAGTATTTT

j_call: TRBJ2-2
clone_size: NA
d_call: NA
v_call: TRBV6-6
cdr3_aa: CASSYSPDTYTGELFF
cdr3_nt: TGTGCCAGCAGTTACTCGCCGGACACGTACACCGGGGAGCTGTTTTTT

j_call: TRBJ2-2
clone_size: NA
d_call: NA
v_call: TRBV24-1
cdr3_aa: CATKRGSGNTGELFF
cdr3_nt: TGTGCCACCAAAAGGGGTAGCGGGAACACCGGGGAGCTGTTTTTT

j_call: TRBJ2-2
clone_size: NA
d_call: NA
v_call: TRBV2
cdr3_aa: CASQQGRGNTGELFF
cdr3_nt: TGTGCCAGTCAACAGGGGCGGGGGAACACCGGGGAGCTGTTTTTT

j_call: TRBJ1-2
clone_size: NA
d_call: TRBD1
v_call: TRBV5-1
cdr3_aa: CASREGANYGYTF
cdr3_nt: TGCGCCAGCAGGGAGGGGGCGAACTATGGCTACACCTTC

j_call: TRBJ2-7
clone_size: NA
d_call: NA
v_call: TRBV7-9
cdr3_aa: CASSLGLNYEQYF
cdr3_nt: TGTGCCAGCAGCTTGGGACTGAACTACGAGCAGTACTTC

j_call: TRBJ1-2
clone_size: NA
d_call: TRBD1
v_call: TRBV7-2
cdr3_aa: CASSYGQGAWGNYGYTF
cdr3_nt: TGTGCCAGCAGCTACGGACAGGGGGCTTGGGGTAACTATGGCTACACCTTC

j_call: TRBJ1-1
clone_size: NA
d_call: TRBD1
v_call: TRBV7-2
cdr3_aa: CASSLPRQGRTEAFF
cdr3_nt: TGTGCCAGCAGCTTACCCAGACAGGGGAGGACTGAAGCTTTCTTT

j_call: TRBJ1-1
clone_size: NA
d_call: TRBD1
v_call: TRBV19
cdr3_aa: CASTDLPGTGRWVNTEAFF
cdr3_nt: TGTGCCAGTACCGACCTTCCCGGGACAGGGCGATGGGTGAACACTGAAGCTTTCTTT

j_call: TRBJ1-4
clone_size: NA
d_call: NA
v_call: TRBV7-2
cdr3_aa: CASSFLGGGGEKLFF
cdr3_nt: TGTGCCAGCAGCTTCCTCGGCGGGGGTGGTGAAAAACTGTTTTTT

j_call: TRBJ1-2
clone_size: NA
d_call: TRBD1
v_call: TRBV7-3
cdr3_aa: CASSPTGNYGYTF
cdr3_nt: TGTGCCAGCAGCCCGACAGGGAACTATGGCTACACCTTC

j_call: TRBJ1-5
clone_size: NA
d_call: NA
v_call: TRBV7-2
cdr3_aa: CASSLGANQPQHF
cdr3_nt: TGTGCCAGCAGCTTGGGCGCTAATCAGCCCCAGCATTTT

j_call: TRBJ2-3
clone_size: NA
d_call: NA
v_call: TRBV5-1
cdr3_aa: CASSLTSTDTQYF
cdr3_nt: TGCGCCAGCAGCTTGACTAGCACAGATACGCAGTATTTT

j_call: TRBJ1-2
clone_size: NA
d_call: NA
v_call: TRBV5-1
cdr3_aa: CASSSPDTAFYGYTF
cdr3_nt: TGCGCCAGCAGCTCCCCTGACACCGCCTTCTATGGCTACACCTTC

j_call: TRBJ1-6
clone_size: few
d_call: NA
v_call: TRBV5-1
cdr3_aa: CASSSVGGPSPLHF
cdr3_nt: TGCGCCAGCAGCTCCGTCGGAGGTCCGTCACCCCTCCACTTT

j_call: TRBJ2-1
clone_size: NA
d_call: NA
v_call: TRBV12-3/TRBV12-4
cdr3_aa: CASSLTNHNEQFF
cdr3_nt: TGTGCCAGCAGTTTGACTAACCACAATGAGCAGTTCTTC

j_call: TRBJ1-4
clone_size: few
d_call: TRBD1
v_call: TRBV6-6
cdr3_aa: CASSYSGQGVEKLFF
cdr3_nt: TGTGCCAGCAGTTACTCGGGACAGGGAGTAGAAAAACTGTTTTTT

j_call: TRBJ2-5
clone_size: few
d_call: NA
v_call: TRBV7-3
cdr3_aa: CASSLGSGQETQYF
cdr3_nt: TGTGCCAGCAGCTTAGGGTCAGGACAAGAGACCCAGTACTTC

j_call: TRBJ1-1
clone_size: NA
d_call: NA
v_call: TRBV18
cdr3_aa: CASSPGGWGTEAFF
cdr3_nt: TGTGCCAGCTCACCAGGGGGGTGGGGCACTGAAGCTTTCTTT

j_call: TRBJ1-6
clone_size: NA
d_call: NA
v_call: TRBV2
cdr3_aa: CASSEYGNSPLHF
cdr3_nt: TGTGCCAGCAGTGAATACGGTAATTCACCCCTCCACTTT

j_call: TRBJ2-1
clone_size: many
d_call: TRBD1
v_call: TRBV6-5
cdr3_aa: CASRGQAYNEQFF
cdr3_nt: TGTGCCAGCAGAGGACAGGCCTACAATGAGCAGTTCTTC

j_call: TRBJ1-1
clone_size: once
d_call: NA
v_call: TRBV20-1
cdr3_aa: CSAGPQRAFF
cdr3_nt: TGCAGTGCTGGCCCCCAGAGGGCTTTCTTT

j_call: TRBJ2-2
clone_size: NA
d_call: NA
v_call: TRBV19
cdr3_aa: CASREGLRGFTGELFF
cdr3_nt: TGTGCCAGTAGGGAGGGGTTAAGGGGATTTACCGGGGAGCTGTTTTTT